The 27 T cell receptor beta chains presented below share a single source sample, sequenced in a study of T cells expressing NK-cell markers. TCRdb re-called the 5' RACE reads and catalogs CDR3 proteins one per entry, DNA excluded. The sample includes a few hundred thousand distinct CDR3 sequences. Sequenced material: blood T cells: a sorted CD56 or NKG2C T cell subset, CD4+ or CD8+ T cells, or bulk PBMC T cells (not recorded which). These receptors were obtained from a man younger than 35 in good health.

The chain recombines TRBV12-3 or TRBV12-4 with TRBJ2-1; the D gene TCRdb calls, TRBD2, cannot be checked with no DNA. CDR3 length equals 14 residues. The CDR3 protein is CASSGLAFDNERFF.

V and J are TRBV29-1 and TRBJ1-2. Germline V gene sequence: CDR1 SQVTM, CDR2 ANQGSEA. The CDR3 is 14 residues long. CDR3 protein: CSVEDRNSYYGYTF.

The chain carries TRBV4-3 and TRBJ1-4. Germline V gene sequence: CDR1 LGHNA, CDR2 YSLEER. The CDR3 has 17 residues. CDR3: CASSQGGGMRPNEKLFF.

The CDR3 spells CASSQERDDRGSYEQYF. This rearrangement joins TRBV4-3 to TRBJ2-7; TCRdb calls TRBD1, which cannot be checked without DNA. Germline V CDR1 and CDR2: LGHNA, YSLEER. The CDR3 sequence is 17 residues long.

This chain links TRBV29-1 with TRBJ2-1. Germline-derived CDR1 and CDR2 are SQVTM and ANQGSEA. There are 12 residues in the CDR3. The CDR3 region is CSVGPSYDEQFF.

The chain combines TRBV6-2 or TRBV6-3 with TRBJ1-2. This CDR3 region has 16 residues. Germline V gene sequence: CDR1 MNHEY, CDR2 SVGEGT. CDR3 residues: CASSYPHKDRNYGYTF.

The CDR3: CASSLVGRLASYNEQFF. The chain carries TRBV5-1 and TRBJ2-1; the D call of TRBD2 rests on TCRdb alone, since no DNA is present to check it. Germline CDR1 and CDR2: SGHRS and YFSETQ. CDR3 size: 17 residues. Filled out from reference TRBV5-1 and TRBJ2-1, the complete variable domain reads KAGVTQTPRYLIKTRGQQVTLSCSPISGHRSVSWYQQTPGQGLQFLFEYFSETQRNKGNFPGRFSGRQFSNSRSEMNVSTLELGDSALYLCASSLVGRLASYNEQFFGPGTRLTVL.

The chain uses TRBV6-5 and TRBJ2-1; TCRdb's assignment of TRBD1 cannot be checked, as there is no DNA. The germline CDR1 and CDR2 sequences are MNHEY and SVGAGI. The CDR3 runs to 15 residues. CDR3 loop: CASSYSVLGANEQFF.

The chain employs TRBV6-1 and TRBJ2-2; as DNA is missing, the TRBD1 call by TCRdb cannot be tested. Germline loops: CDR1 MNHNS, CDR2 SASEGT. The length of the CDR3 is 19 residues. The CDR3 region is CASSEIQSYGGSSSGELFF.

The chain couples TRBV6-1 to TRBJ2-5; TCRdb's D call, TRBD2, is unchecked because there is no DNA. Germline V gives CDR1 MNHNS, CDR2 SASEGT. The CDR3 totals 16 residues. The CDR3: CASSPGLAGVTETQYF.

The chain couples TRBV4-1 to TRBJ1-1; TCRdb's D call of TRBD1 is untestable without DNA. Looked up from germline, CDR1 is MGHRA and CDR2 is YSYEKL. The CDR3 loop spans 16 amino acids. Here the CDR3 reads CASSQGLVRGPTEAFF.

The chain has TRBV7-9 and TRBJ2-2; checking the TCRdb D call of TRBD1 is not possible without DNA. The CDR3 is 15 residues long. Germline lookup yields CDR1 SEHNR and CDR2 FQNEAQ (reference sequence). The CDR3 sequence: CASSSQGANTGELFF.

The V call is TRBV5-1, the J call TRBJ2-3; absent DNA, TCRdb's TRBD2 call cannot be checked. This CDR3 contains 17 residues. Germline V lookup: CDR1 SGHRS, CDR2 YFSETQ. CDR3 in amino acids: CASSLGPASGDTDTQYF.

The V call is TRBV12-3 or TRBV12-4, the J call TRBJ2-3; TCRdb returns TRBD1, unconfirmable since there is no DNA. This CDR3 region has 15 residues. This CDR3 is CASSFWDRGTDTQYF.

The chain links TRBV30 to TRBJ1-1. The CDR3 totals 11 residues. CDR1 and CDR2 (germline): GTSNPN, SVGIG (reference sequence). The CDR3 reads CAWRAITEAFF.

The chain couples TRBV5-1 to TRBJ2-3; TCRdb's D call, TRBD1, is unchecked because there is no DNA. Germline CDR1 reads SGHRS; CDR2 reads YFSETQ. CDR3 length: 14 amino acids. CDR3 protein: CASSTRTYTDTQYF. The full variable domain, with the rest looked up from reference TRBV5-1 and TRBJ2-3, is KAGVTQTPRYLIKTRGQQVTLSCSPISGHRSVSWYQQTPGQGLQFLFEYFSETQRNKGNFPGRFSGRQFSNSRSEMNVSTLELGDSALYLCASSTRTYTDTQYFGPGTRLTVL.

This chain uses TRBV29-1 with TRBJ2-7; the TCRdb call, TRBD2, lacks DNA for checking. The germline CDR1 and CDR2 sequences are SQVTM and ANQGSEA. This CDR3 region has 15 residues. CDR3: CSVVDTRFTVYEQYF.

The chain has TRBV11-2 and TRBJ2-1. CDR1 is SGHAT and CDR2 is FQNNGV in the germline V gene. The CDR3 length is 16 residues. The chain's CDR3 is CASSLRRQSSYNEQFF.

The CDR3 loop reads CASSPRGAITGELFF. The rearrangement uses TRBV27 and TRBJ2-2. The CDR3 is 15 residues long. Germline CDR1 and CDR2: MNHEY and SMNVEV (reference sequence).

The chain recombines TRBV18 with TRBJ1-2. This CDR3 is built from 14 residues. Germline lookup yields CDR1 KGHSH and CDR2 LQKENI. The CDR3: CASSRRGESYGYTF.

The chain carries TRBV11-3 and TRBJ2-2; no DNA is available, so the TRBD1 call from TCRdb remains unchecked. The germline V gene has CDR1 SGHNT and CDR2 YENEEA. The CDR3 is made up of 14 amino acids. The CDR3 loop is CASSQTRDTGELFF.

V is TRBV5-1 and J is TRBJ1-1; the D call of TRBD1 rests on TCRdb alone, since no DNA is present to check it. Looked up from germline, CDR1 is SGHRS and CDR2 is YFSETQ. The CDR3 extends over 14 amino acids. CDR3 sequence: CASSSIQGDTEAFF. Supplemented by reference TRBV5-1 and TRBJ1-1, the full variable domain reads KAGVTQTPRYLIKTRGQQVTLSCSPISGHRSVSWYQQTPGQGLQFLFEYFSETQRNKGNFPGRFSGRQFSNSRSEMNVSTLELGDSALYLCASSSIQGDTEAFFGQGTRLTVV.

The V gene is TRBV29-1, the J gene TRBJ2-7; TCRdb gives TRBD1 as the D gene, but with no DNA this cannot be confirmed. The CDR3 length is 13 residues. Germline loops: CDR1 SQVTM, CDR2 ANQGSEA. CDR3: CSAAGTDSYEQYF.

The V call is TRBV21-1, the J call TRBJ2-4; checking the TCRdb D call of TRBD1 is not possible without DNA. TRBV21-1 is reported as a pseudogene. The CDR3 is made up of 13 amino acids. The CDR3 spells CASSTRQGGIQYF.

V is TRBV7-2 and J is TRBJ2-1; the TRBD1 assignment by TCRdb is unverifiable without DNA. The germline CDR1 and CDR2 sequences are SGHTA and FQGNSA. The CDR3 totals 17 residues. CDR3 in amino acids: CASSLGVQASSYNEQFF.

The rearrangement uses TRBV7-2 and TRBJ2-1; with no DNA, the TCRdb D assignment of TRBD2 cannot be verified. The CDR3 runs 16 residues. From germline, CDR1 is SGHTA and CDR2 FQGNSA. The CDR3 spells CASSLGSGGPDNEQFF.

V usage is TRBV28 and J usage is TRBJ2-3. The CDR3 has 12 residues. The V gene's germline CDR1 is MDHEN and CDR2 SYDVKM. The CDR3 region is CASSTNTDTQYF.